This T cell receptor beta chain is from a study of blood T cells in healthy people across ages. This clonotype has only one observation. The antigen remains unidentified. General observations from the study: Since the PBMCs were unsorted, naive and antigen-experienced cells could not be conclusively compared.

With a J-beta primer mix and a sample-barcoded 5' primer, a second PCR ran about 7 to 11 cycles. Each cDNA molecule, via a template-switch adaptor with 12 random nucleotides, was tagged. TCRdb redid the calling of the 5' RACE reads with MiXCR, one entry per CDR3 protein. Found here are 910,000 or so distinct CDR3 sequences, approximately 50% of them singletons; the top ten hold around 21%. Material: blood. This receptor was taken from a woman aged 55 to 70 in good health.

The CDR3 sequence: CASSSGNGETQYF. CDR3 nucleotides: TGTGCCAGCAGCTCTGGGAATGGGGAGACCCAGTACTTC. The chain combines TRBV7-9 with TRBJ2-5; D gene ambiguous. Trimming pared 4 bases from V and 5 bases from J, leaving 11 bases between. Germline CDR1 and CDR2: SEHNR and FQNEAQ (reference sequence). The CDR3 consists of 13 residues. Full variable domain (rest looked up from reference TRBV7-9 and TRBJ2-5): DTGVSQNPRHKITKRGQNVTFRCDPISEHNRLYWYRQTLGQGPEFLTYFQNEAQLEKSRLLSDRFSAERPKGSFSTLEIQRTEQGDSAMYLCASSSGNGETQYFGPGTRLLVL.